This TCR beta chain was observed in a study of shared clonotypes between healthy human individuals. Original handling: From ImmunoSEQ came sequences covering only the junction and carrying no quality scores, so filtering differed. Assay used: immunoSEQ multiplex PCR; TCRdb lists only in-frame clones, some missing. V, J and clone size are taken as reported in that table, and D and trimming were inferred from the DNA itself. The data contain roughly 2,300,000 clones, around 93% of them singletons. V lost 5 bases and J 3 bases, leaving 17 bases between the germline ends. The CDR3 totals 15 residues. Germline CDR1 and CDR2: LNHDA and SQIVND (reference sequence). Study-wide results and limits: Naive CD4 clonotypes overlapped across a handful of donors at about 5%.

Only Caucasian adults living in Nashville, Tennessee served as donors. In regard to this clone: The antigen remains undetermined.

This receptor was identified in a man younger than 30 in good health. Some clones in this sample may be carry-over from other donors' samples. The sequencing input was naive CD4+ T cells from PBMCs. Subset specified: CD45RA+ positively selected. This chain links TRBV19 with TRBJ2-7; D not certain. The CDR3 bases are TGTGCCAGTAGTGTACTAACCGGACGCCACTACGAGCAGTACTTC. Translating it yields CASSVLTGRHYEQYF.